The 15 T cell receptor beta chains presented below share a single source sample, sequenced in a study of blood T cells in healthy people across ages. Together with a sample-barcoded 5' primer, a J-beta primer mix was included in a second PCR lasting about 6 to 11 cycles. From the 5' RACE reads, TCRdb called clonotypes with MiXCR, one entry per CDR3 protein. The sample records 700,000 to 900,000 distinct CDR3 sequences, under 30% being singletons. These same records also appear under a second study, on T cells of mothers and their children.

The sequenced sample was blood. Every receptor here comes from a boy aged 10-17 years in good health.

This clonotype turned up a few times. The chain's CDR3 is CASTLGTGFYEQYF. In DNA, the CDR3 is TGTGCCAGCACCTTGGGGACAGGGTTCTACGAGCAGTACTTC. The rearrangement links TRBV12-3 or TRBV12-4 to TRBJ2-7; TRBD1 agrees at 9 bases. V gave up 7 bases and J gave up 3 bases; unmatched junction bases: 7. The CDR3 has 14 residues.

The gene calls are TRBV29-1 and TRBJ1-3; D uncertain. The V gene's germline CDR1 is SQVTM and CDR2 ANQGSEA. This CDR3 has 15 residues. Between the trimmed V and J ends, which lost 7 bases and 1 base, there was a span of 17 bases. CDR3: CSAYYSGGSGNTIYF. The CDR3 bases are TGCAGCGCCTATTATAGTGGCGGTTCTGGAAACACCATATATTTT.

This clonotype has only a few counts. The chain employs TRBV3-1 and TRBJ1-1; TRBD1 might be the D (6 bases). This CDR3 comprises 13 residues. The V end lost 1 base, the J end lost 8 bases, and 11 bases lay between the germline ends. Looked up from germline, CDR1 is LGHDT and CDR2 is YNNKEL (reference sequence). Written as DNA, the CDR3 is TGTGCCAGCAGCCAAGGTTACGGACAGGAAGCTTTCTTT. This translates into CASSQGYGQEAFF.

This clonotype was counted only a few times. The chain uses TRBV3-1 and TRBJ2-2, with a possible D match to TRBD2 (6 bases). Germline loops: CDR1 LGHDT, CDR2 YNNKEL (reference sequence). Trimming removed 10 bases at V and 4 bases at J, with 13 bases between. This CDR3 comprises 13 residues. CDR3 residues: CAIAEGRTGELFF. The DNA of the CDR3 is TGTGCCATCGCGGAGGGCCGCACCGGGGAGCTGTTTTTT.

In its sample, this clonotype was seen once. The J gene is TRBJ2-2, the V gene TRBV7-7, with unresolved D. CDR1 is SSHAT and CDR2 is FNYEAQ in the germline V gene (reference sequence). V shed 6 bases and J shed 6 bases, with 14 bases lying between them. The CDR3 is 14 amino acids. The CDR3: CASSHATFAGELFF. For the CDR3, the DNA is TGTGCCAGCAGTCATGCAACATTCGCCGGGGAGCTGTTTTTT.

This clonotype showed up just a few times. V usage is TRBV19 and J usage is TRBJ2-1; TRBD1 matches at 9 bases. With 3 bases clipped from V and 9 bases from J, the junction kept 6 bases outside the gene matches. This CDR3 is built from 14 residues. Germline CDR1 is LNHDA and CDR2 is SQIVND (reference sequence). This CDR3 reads CASSIGDRVPEQFF. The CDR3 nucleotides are TGTGCCAGTAGTATTGGGGACAGGGTTCCTGAGCAGTTCTTC.

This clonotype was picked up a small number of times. The CDR3 is CASSSLAGASYNEQFF. The DNA of the CDR3 is TGTGCCAGCAGTTCATTAGCGGGGGCCTCCTACAATGAGCAGTTCTTC. The chain carries TRBV25-1 and TRBJ2-1; 9 positions match TRBD2. With V trimmed by 5 bases and J by 0 bases, 5 bases remained unmatched. Germline loops: CDR1 MGHDK, CDR2 SYGVNS. This CDR3 has 16 amino acids.

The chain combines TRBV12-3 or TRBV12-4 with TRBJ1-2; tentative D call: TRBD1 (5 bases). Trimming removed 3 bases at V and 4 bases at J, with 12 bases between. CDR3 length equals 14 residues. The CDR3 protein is CASSFRVYSYGYTF. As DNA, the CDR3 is TGTGCCAGCAGTTTCAGGGTATATAGCTATGGCTACACCTTC.

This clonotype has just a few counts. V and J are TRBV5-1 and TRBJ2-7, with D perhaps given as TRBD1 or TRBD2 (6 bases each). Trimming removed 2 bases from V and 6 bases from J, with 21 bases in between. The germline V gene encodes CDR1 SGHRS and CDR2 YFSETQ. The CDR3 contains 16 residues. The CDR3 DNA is TGCGCCAGCAGCTTAGCTCCCCGGGGGCAACCCCTCGAGCAGTACTTC. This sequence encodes CASSLAPRGQPLEQYF.

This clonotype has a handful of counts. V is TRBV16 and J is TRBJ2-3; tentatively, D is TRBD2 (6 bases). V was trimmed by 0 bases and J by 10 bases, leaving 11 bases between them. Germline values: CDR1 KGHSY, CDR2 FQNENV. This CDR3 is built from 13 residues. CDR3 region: CASSQSPRDSQYF. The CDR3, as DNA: TGTGCCAGCAGCCAATCGCCCCGGGACTCGCAGTATTTT.

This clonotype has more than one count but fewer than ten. CDR3 amino acids: CSVEEGQGYEQYF. DNA of the CDR3: TGCAGCGTTGAAGAGGGACAGGGCTACGAGCAGTACTTC. J is TRBJ2-7 and V is TRBV29-1, with TRBD1 matching 9 bases. This CDR3 region has 13 residues. Germline V gene lookup returns CDR1 SQVTM and CDR2 ANQGSEA. V was clipped by 0 bases and J by 3 bases; unmatched bases: 0.

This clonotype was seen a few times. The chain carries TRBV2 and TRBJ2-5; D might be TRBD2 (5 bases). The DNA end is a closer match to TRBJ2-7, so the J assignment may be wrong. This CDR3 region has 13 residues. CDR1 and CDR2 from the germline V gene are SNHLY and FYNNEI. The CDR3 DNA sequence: TGTGCCAGCAAGGCGCGGGTCGCCTACGAGCAGTACTTC. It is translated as CASKARVAYEQYF.

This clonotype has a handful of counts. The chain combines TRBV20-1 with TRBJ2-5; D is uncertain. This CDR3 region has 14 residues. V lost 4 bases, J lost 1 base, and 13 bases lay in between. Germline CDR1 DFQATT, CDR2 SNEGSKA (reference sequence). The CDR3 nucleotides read TGCAGTGCTACCCTGCCCGTAACCCAAGAGACCCAGTACTTC. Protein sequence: CSATLPVTQETQYF.

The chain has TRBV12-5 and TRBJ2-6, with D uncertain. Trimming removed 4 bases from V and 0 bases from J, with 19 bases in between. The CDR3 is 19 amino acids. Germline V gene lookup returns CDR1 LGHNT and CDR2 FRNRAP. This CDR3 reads CASGSPATRASSGANVLTF. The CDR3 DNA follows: TGTGCTAGTGGTTCGCCCGCGACACGGGCGAGCTCTGGGGCCAACGTCCTGACTTTC.

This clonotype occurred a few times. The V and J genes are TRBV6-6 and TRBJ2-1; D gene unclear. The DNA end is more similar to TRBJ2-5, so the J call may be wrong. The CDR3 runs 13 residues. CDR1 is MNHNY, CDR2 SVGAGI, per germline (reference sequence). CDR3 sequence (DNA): TGTGCCAGCAGTTACGAGGAACTACGGACCCAGTACTTC. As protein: CASSYEELRTQYF.